This TCR beta chain originates from a study of blood T cell repertoires in COVID-19. For the study at large: The origin of the acute and convalescent COVID-19 samples was the United States, Italy and Spain. PBMCs, B-cell-depleted T cells, or T cells provided the cDNA or gDNA that made up the material.

Germline-derived CDR1 and CDR2 are SNHLY and FYNNEI. This CDR3 comprises 16 residues. The germline V and J ends were trimmed by 5 bases and 9 bases, with 20 bases remaining between them. As processed by the authors: Estimates of nucleated cell counts were drawn from the amplification of reference gene primers. Sequencing used immunoSEQ multiplex PCR; TCRdb keeps in-frame clones, though not all of them. D and trimming were read from the DNA, whereas the V and J calls and clone size are those reported in that table. The table includes about 140,000 clones, about 80% detected once. The receptor was derived from a human donor in a cohort sampled during active COVID-19. This chain connects TRBV2 to TRBJ1-6; D not resolved. Sequences were obtained from peripheral blood. CDR3 in amino acids: CASSPAAVGVGSPLHF. The CDR3 DNA sequence: TGTGCCAGCAGTCCGGCAGCGGTCGGAGTTGGTTCACCCCTCCACTTT.